The 29 T cell receptor beta chains below all came from one sample that was sequenced in a study of shared clonotypes between healthy human individuals. Here immunoSEQ multiplex PCR was the method, and the copy in TCRdb shows in-frame clones only, minus some. The sample holds 2 million to 2.5 million clones, approximately 93% seen once. The sample taken for sequencing was naive CD4+ T cells from PBMCs. Subset described: CD45RA+ positively selected. The receptors originated from a man between 18 and 35 years old in good health. Some clones in this sample may be carry-over from other donors' samples.

The chain is built from TRBV6-5 and TRBJ1-1; no clear D gene. The CDR3 contains 13 residues. Trimming shortened V by 0 bases and J by 5 bases, and 7 bases separated the two germline ends. Germline CDR1 and CDR2: MNHEY and SVGAGI. The CDR3 sequence is CASSYSMGTEAFF. The CDR3 DNA is TGTGCCAGCAGTTACTCGATGGGAACTGAAGCTTTCTTT.

The chain carries TRBV4-3 and TRBJ1-2, with D uncertain. The CDR3 consists of 13 residues. Germline V gives CDR1 LGHNA, CDR2 YSLEER. V was trimmed by 3 bases and J by 4 bases, leaving 9 bases between them. CDR3 in DNA: TGCGCCAGCAGCCACGAGTGGGGCTATGGCTACACCTTC. Protein product: CASSHEWGYGYTF.

The rearrangement joins TRBV28 to TRBJ2-4, with D unresolved. The germline gives CDR1 MDHEN, CDR2 SYDVKM. Between the trimmed V and J ends, which lost 6 bases and 0 bases, there was a span of 12 bases. This CDR3 comprises 15 residues. CDR3 residues: CASRADDIAKNIQYF. CDR3 DNA sequence: TGTGCCAGCAGGGCGGATGACATAGCCAAAAACATTCAGTACTTC.

Concerning this clone: A junction boundary mismatches the germline segment, possibly from a read error. The rearrangement uses TRBV2 and TRBJ1-2; the D gene is possibly TRBD1 (5 bases). This CDR3 region has 13 residues. The germline V gene has CDR1 SNHLY and CDR2 FYNNEI. The DNA of the CDR3 is TGTGCCAGGGGGGGATGGGGTAACTCTGGCTACACCTTC. It is translated as CARGGWGNSGYTF. Complete variable domain (other parts from reference TRBV2 and TRBJ1-2): EPEVTQTPSHQVTQMGQEVILRCVPISNHLYFYWYRQILGQKVEFLVSFYNNEISEKSEIFDDQFSVERPDGSNFTLKIRSTKLEDSAMYFCARGGWGNSGYTFGSGTRLTVV.

The J gene is TRBJ2-1, the V gene TRBV19, with 10 bases that match TRBD1. This CDR3 is built from 16 residues. Germline lookup yields CDR1 LNHDA and CDR2 SQIVND (reference sequence). V was pared by 6 bases and J by 4 bases, with 9 bases of the junction left unmatched. CDR3 residues: CASRGRQGAGYNEQFF. CDR3 bases: TGTGCCAGTAGGGGCCGACAGGGGGCAGGATACAATGAGCAGTTCTTC.

The chain carries TRBV13 and TRBJ1-1; perhaps TRBD1 as D (5 bases). Germline V lookup: CDR1 PRHDT, CDR2 FYEKMQ (reference sequence). Between the trimmed V and J ends, which lost 5 bases and 0 bases, there was a span of 19 bases. There are 17 residues in the CDR3. The CDR3 here is CASSLVAPSTVNTEAFF. In DNA, the CDR3 is TGTGCCAGCAGCCTAGTCGCACCTTCGACAGTGAACACTGAAGCTTTCTTT.

The rearrangement uses TRBV10-3 and TRBJ1-5; D gene ambiguous. CDR1 ENHRY and CDR2 SYGVKD come from the germline V gene. V was clipped by 0 bases and J by 4 bases, with 7 bases between them. CDR3 length: 14 residues. The CDR3 DNA follows: TGTGCCATCAGTGAGTCGACACATAATCAGCCCCAGCATTTT. Its protein product is CAISESTHNQPQHF.

The chain has TRBV5-1 and TRBJ2-3, with 8 bases lining up with TRBD2. Germline trimming cut 0 bases from V and 0 bases from J; bases unmatched to any gene: 6. This CDR3 contains 17 residues. Germline lookup yields CDR1 SGHRS and CDR2 YFSETQ. The chain's CDR3 is CASSLVPGGPSTDTQYF. The CDR3 DNA reads as TGCGCCAGCAGCTTGGTTCCGGGAGGGCCTAGCACAGATACGCAGTATTTT.

A remark on this clone: This sample also contains other DNA sequences that code for the same CDR3. This chain joins TRBV30 and TRBJ2-7, with 9 nucleotides matching TRBD2. Germline CDR1 reads GTSNPN; CDR2 reads SVGIG (reference sequence). V lost 3 bases to trimming and J lost 2 bases; unmatched junction nucleotides: 2. CDR3 length: 13 amino acids. CDR3: CAWRVAGAYEQYF. The CDR3 DNA follows: TGTGCCTGGAGAGTAGCGGGAGCCTACGAGCAGTACTTC.

CDR3 coding DNA: TGTGCCAGCAGTTACCTTGGGTCGGCTGGCTACACCTTC. Amino acid sequence: CASSYLGSAGYTF. This rearrangement joins TRBV6-5 to TRBJ1-2; D is unclear. V shed 2 bases and J shed 7 bases, with 11 bases lying between them. The CDR3 extends over 13 amino acids. Germline V gene sequence: CDR1 MNHEY, CDR2 SVGAGI.

This clone came up once. This rearrangement joins TRBV2 to TRBJ1-2; TRBD1 is a possible D gene (5 bases). The CDR3 spans 12 residues. Germline V gene sequence: CDR1 SNHLY, CDR2 FYNNEI. V was clipped by 11 bases and J by 8 bases, with 18 bases between them. CDR3 nucleotide sequence: TGTGCCGGTCACAGGATCAACGGGGGCTACACCTTC. It codes for CAGHRINGGYTF.

This chain uses TRBV19 with TRBJ2-7, with no clear D. Germline lookup yields CDR1 LNHDA and CDR2 SQIVND (reference sequence). Trimming removed 4 bases from V and 0 bases from J, with 10 bases in between. There are 14 residues in the CDR3. For the CDR3, the DNA is TGTGCCAGTAGTACGACAAGGAGCTCCTACGAGCAGTACTTC. Translating gives CASSTTRSSYEQYF.

About this clone: This specimen includes other DNA sequences encoding the same CDR3. The chain is built from TRBV5-1 and TRBJ1-2; D uncertain. Germline-derived CDR1 and CDR2 are SGHRS and YFSETQ. The CDR3 consists of 12 residues. With 0 bases removed from V and 4 bases from J, the gap between germline ends came to 4 bases. The CDR3 DNA sequence: TGCGCCAGCAGCTTGGGACTCTATGGCTACACCTTC. It translates to CASSLGLYGYTF.

This chain connects TRBV5-4 to TRBJ1-2; a possible D gene is TRBD1 (6 bases). Looked up from germline, CDR1 is SGHNT and CDR2 is YYREEE (reference sequence). This CDR3 contains 16 residues. Between the trimmed V and J ends, which lost 3 bases and 2 bases, there was a span of 17 bases. CDR3 residues: CASSSTKWTANYGYTF. CDR3 nucleotide sequence: TGTGCCAGCAGCTCTACGAAATGGACAGCCAACTATGGCTACACCTTC.

This chain's CDR3 is CASSTRSEEQFF. CDR3 sequence (DNA): TGTGCCAGCTCAACTAGGAGCGAAGAGCAGTTCTTC. This chain joins TRBV18 and TRBJ2-1, with a possible D match to TRBD2 (5 bases). With 5 bases removed from V and 10 bases from J, the gap between germline ends came to 12 bases. CDR3 length: 12 amino acids. CDR1 is KGHSH and CDR2 is LQKENI in the germline V gene.

This chain uses TRBV11-2 with TRBJ2-5; 10 bases are shared with TRBD2. This CDR3 has 15 amino acids. Germline CDR1 reads SGHAT; CDR2 reads FQNNGV. V gave up 4 bases and J gave up 5 bases; unmatched junction bases: 7. The CDR3 coding sequence is TGTGCCAGCAGCTACACTAGCGGGACGCCGGAGACCCAGTACTTC. It specifies CASSYTSGTPETQYF.

The chain carries TRBV28 and TRBJ1-3, with a weak D call TRBD1 (5 bases). This CDR3 comprises 12 residues. From germline, CDR1 is MDHEN and CDR2 SYDVKM. Trimming cost V 6 bases and J 5 bases, with 8 bases left between them. CDR3: CASREGRNTIYF. CDR3 sequence (DNA): TGTGCCAGCAGGGAGGGGAGAAACACCATATATTTT.

The V call is TRBV6-5, the J call TRBJ2-7, with TRBD1 as a possible D gene (5 bases). The CDR3 runs to 13 residues. V shed 6 bases and J shed 4 bases, with 13 bases lying between them. Germline V gene lookup returns CDR1 MNHEY and CDR2 SVGAGI. CDR3 amino acids: CASSPRQLYEQYF. The DNA for the CDR3 is TGTGCCAGCAGCCCCCGACAGCTGTACGAGCAGTACTTC.

The CDR3 DNA reads as TGTGCCAGCAGCTTAACCAGGGCCGCTAGCACAGATACGCAGTATTTT. Encoded protein: CASSLTRAASTDTQYF. The chain recombines TRBV7-9 with TRBJ2-3; possible D gene TRBD1, 5 bases. The CDR3 consists of 16 residues. Trimming removed 2 bases from V and 0 bases from J, with 12 bases in between. Germline V gene data show CDR1 as SEHNR and CDR2 as FQNEAQ (reference sequence).

V is TRBV6-1 and J is TRBJ2-7; D may correspond to TRBD1 or TRBD2 (5 bases each). V gave up 7 bases and J gave up 4 bases, with 17 bases separating them. Germline values: CDR1 MNHNS, CDR2 SASEGT. The CDR3 loop spans 14 amino acids. The CDR3: CASTNPGRSYEQYF. CDR3 bases: TGTGCCAGCACCAACCCGGGACGGTCGTACGAGCAGTACTTC.

V is TRBV28 and J is TRBJ1-5, with D perhaps TRBD1 (5 bases). Trimming took off 5 bases at V and 5 bases at J, with 13 bases between the two ends. Germline CDR1 and CDR2: MDHEN and SYDVKM. This CDR3 region has 14 residues. In DNA form, the CDR3 reads TGTGCCAGCAGTGGAAGGGTGGGGGATCAGCCCCAGCATTTT. It is translated as CASSGRVGDQPQHF.

The chain combines TRBV5-4 with TRBJ1-2, with 9 bases fitting TRBD1. CDR1 is SGHNT, CDR2 YYREEE, per germline (reference sequence). Unmatched junction bases numbered 5, after V lost 2 bases and J lost 6 bases. The CDR3 contains 14 residues. The CDR3 DNA reads as TGTGCCAGCAGCTTTGGGACAGGGACTAATGGCTACACCTTC. Translating gives CASSFGTGTNGYTF.

The gene calls are TRBV5-1 and TRBJ2-5; D is uncertain. The CDR3 is 13 amino acids. V shed 4 bases and J shed 4 bases, with 11 bases lying between them. Per germline, CDR1 SGHRS and CDR2 YFSETQ. As DNA, the CDR3 is TGCGCCAGCAGCCTGGACGATGGAGAGACCCAGTACTTC. It yields the protein CASSLDDGETQYF.

The V call is TRBV4-1, the J call TRBJ2-5; 10 bases align to TRBD2. This CDR3 spans 16 amino acids. Germline CDR1 reads MGHRA; CDR2 reads YSYEKL. J lost 5 bases, V lost 0 bases, and 6 bases had no gene match. The DNA for the CDR3 is TGCGCCAGCAGCCAAGATCCTAGCGGGGGCCGTGAGACCCAGTACTTC. Translated: CASSQDPSGGRETQYF.

The chain combines TRBV9 with TRBJ2-1; the match to TRBD2 covers 8 bases. With 0 bases clipped from V and 10 bases from J, the junction kept 9 bases outside the gene matches. The CDR3 spans 15 residues. Germline-derived CDR1 and CDR2 are SGDLS and YYNGEE. CDR3 coding DNA: TGTGCCAGCAGCGTAGTCTCCGGGAGGGCAGGGGAGCAGTTCTTC. Translating it yields CASSVVSGRAGEQFF.

The chain has TRBV5-1 and TRBJ2-1; 13 bases are shared with TRBD2. The CDR3 extends over 15 amino acids. Germline V gene sequence: CDR1 SGHRS, CDR2 YFSETQ. With V trimmed by 4 bases and J by 8 bases, 6 bases remained unmatched. The CDR3 region is CASSVLAGGPDEQFF. The CDR3 nucleotides are TGCGCCAGCAGCGTACTAGCGGGAGGGCCCGATGAGCAGTTCTTC.

The chain employs TRBV5-1 and TRBJ2-5; possibly TRBD1 for D (5 bases). CDR3 size: 13 residues. Trimming cost V 9 bases and J 5 bases, with 17 bases left between them. Germline V gives CDR1 SGHRS, CDR2 YFSETQ. CDR3: CATHQDPGETQYF. Here the CDR3 DNA reads TGCGCCACCCATCAGGACCCAGGGGAGACCCAGTACTTC.

The chain employs TRBV28 and TRBJ1-2; D ambiguous. This CDR3 contains 11 residues. Looked up from germline, CDR1 is MDHEN and CDR2 is SYDVKM. The V and J ends lost 10 bases and 8 bases respectively, with 14 bases between them. In DNA, the CDR3 is TGTGCCACCACCTCGCCTGCGGGCTACACCTTC. As protein: CATTSPAGYTF.

The chain uses TRBV6-1 and TRBJ1-1, with 12 bases identical to TRBD1. CDR1 MNHNS and CDR2 SASEGT come from the germline V gene. This CDR3 comprises 18 residues. The junction had 8 bases not matched to a gene; V was cut back by 3 bases and J by 0 bases. This CDR3 reads CASSDGQGTGGLNTEAFF. The DNA for the CDR3 is TGTGCCAGCAGTGACGGTCAGGGGACAGGGGGCTTGAACACTGAAGCTTTCTTT.